A selection of T cell receptor beta chains follows, all from one sample in a study of identical twins. TCRdb recomputed calls from the 5' RACE reads with MiXCR, one row per CDR3 protein. The table lists some 560,000 distinct CDR3 sequences, roughly 9.9% of them singletons. This same sample was also taken into another study, of yellow fever vaccine responses in identical twins.

The sample was PBMCs. These receptors came from a woman between 18 and 29 years old in good health. CDR3s leave out the opening cysteine and the closing phenylalanine or tryptophan.

V gene: TRBV10-1; J gene: TRBJ2-1; CDR3 protein: ASSDPGSNEQF
V gene: TRBV25-1; J gene: TRBJ2-3; CDR3 protein: ASSVVGTGVADTQY
V gene: TRBV20-1; J gene: TRBJ2-7; CDR3 protein: SCGQAPGSYEQY
V gene: TRBV12-3/TRBV12-4; J gene: TRBJ2-2; CDR3 protein: ASRSGPTLMDTGELF
V gene: TRBV12-3/TRBV12-4; J gene: TRBJ1-2; CDR3 protein: ASSSQPRTGGS
V gene: TRBV12-3/TRBV12-4; J gene: TRBJ1-4; CDR3 protein: TSRDRVGEKLF
V gene: TRBV5-1; J gene: TRBJ2-1; CDR3 protein: ASSLGTTLNNEQF
V gene: TRBV5-1; J gene: TRBJ2-1; CDR3 protein: ASSQNPSGGPNEQF
V gene: TRBV20-1; J gene: TRBJ2-7; CDR3 protein: SASTTLPQGPLSYEQY
V gene: TRBV6-4; J gene: TRBJ2-1; CDR3 protein: ASSDVAGDYNEQF
V gene: TRBV5-6; J gene: TRBJ2-7; CDR3 protein: ASSLDPYHYEQY
V gene: TRBV9; J gene: TRBJ2-3; CDR3 protein: ASSVNLDTQY
V gene: TRBV6-5; J gene: TRBJ1-6; CDR3 protein: ASSHGQGIGSPLH
V gene: TRBV19; J gene: TRBJ2-1; CDR3 protein: ASSDVGYNEQF
V gene: TRBV6-1; J gene: TRBJ2-3; CDR3 protein: ATSSRDRATDTQY
V gene: TRBV30; J gene: TRBJ2-1; CDR3 protein: AWSPAGTGGYNEQF
V gene: TRBV25-1; J gene: TRBJ2-1; CDR3 protein: ASSELKEQF
V gene: TRBV20-1; J gene: TRBJ2-7; CDR3 protein: SASSGGAYEQY
V gene: TRBV29-1; J gene: TRBJ2-6; CDR3 protein: SVEKESSGANVLT
V gene: TRBV3-1; J gene: TRBJ2-6; CDR3 protein: ASSLIVGRGAQGANVLT
V gene: TRBV6-2/TRBV6-3; J gene: TRBJ2-3; CDR3 protein: ASSYPGQGDTDTQY
V gene: TRBV7-3; J gene: TRBJ2-5; CDR3 protein: ASSLTSFETQY
V gene: TRBV7-7; J gene: TRBJ2-2; CDR3 protein: ASSSTYGELF
V gene: TRBV12-3/TRBV12-4; J gene: TRBJ1-6; CDR3 protein: ASSSGRSSYNSPLH